The 19 T cell receptor beta chains presented below share a single source sample, sequenced in a study of CD8 T cells in ankylosing spondylitis. TCRdb passed the 5' RACE reads through MiXCR, listing each CDR3 protein once. The sample lists approximately 220,000 distinct CDR3 sequences, 8% to 11% occurring once. The sample taken for sequencing was blood, either unsorted or a sorted T cell fraction (not recorded which). The receptors here all came from a male donor with ankylosing spondylitis or in good health (not recorded which).

The genes are TRBV7-3 and TRBJ2-2, with TRBD1 as a possible D gene (5 bases). CDR3 length: 16 amino acids. Germline V gene data show CDR1 as SGHTA and CDR2 as FQGTGA. V gave up 6 bases and J gave up 4 bases, with 18 bases separating them. The CDR3, as DNA: TGTGCCAGCAGTCCCCCCGCAGGGATAAGCACCGGGGAGCTGTTTTTT. Its protein is CASSPPAGISTGELFF. Based on the CDR3 plus reference TRBV7-3 and TRBJ2-2, the full variable domain is GAGVSQTPSNKVTEKGKYVELRCDPISGHTALYWYRQSLGQGPEFLIYFQGTGAADDSGLPNDRFFAVRPEGSVSTLKIQRTERGDSAVYLCASSPPAGISTGELFFGEGSRLTVL.

In this sample, this clonotype turned up many times. This rearrangement joins TRBV18 to TRBJ2-3, with 9 bases matching TRBD1. Looked up from germline, CDR1 is KGHSH and CDR2 is LQKENI. This CDR3 contains 15 residues. The V and J ends lost 3 bases and 3 bases, in that order; junction bases with no gene match: 4. The CDR3 nucleotides read TGTGCCAGCTCACCGAGACAGGGGGGAACAGATACGCAGTATTTT. It codes for CASSPRQGGTDTQYF.

This clonotype has more than one count but fewer than ten. CDR3 in DNA: TGCAGTGCTAGGCCGAGCGGGGGGCGGGATGGCTACACCTTC. Translated, it gives CSARPSGGRDGYTF. The chain combines TRBV20-1 with TRBJ1-2; a weak D match, TRBD1 (6 bases). Per germline, CDR1 DFQATT and CDR2 SNEGSKA (reference sequence). The CDR3 has 14 residues. V shed 3 bases and J shed 6 bases, with 17 bases lying between them.

This clonotype was picked up a small number of times. The chain recombines TRBV7-9 with TRBJ1-1, with D perhaps matching TRBD1 (5 bases). Trimming cost V 5 bases and J 6 bases, with 16 bases left between them. In germline, CDR1 is SEHNR, CDR2 FQNEAQ (reference sequence). This CDR3 comprises 14 residues. The CDR3 DNA follows: TGTGCCAGCAGCGTAGGGACGGCTAACGCTGAAGCTTTCTTT. Translated, it gives CASSVGTANAEAFF.

This clonotype occurred many times. The chain links TRBV12-3 or TRBV12-4 to TRBJ2-7, with 10 bases aligning to TRBD2. This CDR3 has 14 amino acids. Losses at the gene ends were 6 bases for V and 4 bases for J; bases not matched to a gene: 6. Here the CDR3 reads CASSRTSGYYEQYF. The CDR3 DNA sequence: TGTGCCAGCAGCCGGACTAGCGGTTATTACGAGCAGTACTTC.

This clonotype was detected only a few times. The chain couples TRBV9 to TRBJ2-3; D call uncertain. The CDR3 runs 15 residues. CDR1 is SGDLS and CDR2 is YYNGEE in the germline V gene. Between the trimmed V and J ends, which lost 4 bases and 6 bases, there was a span of 18 bases. Here the CDR3 reads CASSLLPEPADTQYF. The CDR3 DNA reads as TGTGCCAGCAGCCTACTTCCAGAGCCGGCGGATACGCAGTATTTT. Looking up the rest from reference TRBV9 and TRBJ2-3 gives the full variable domain: DSGVTQTPKHLITATGQRVTLRCSPRSGDLSVYWYQQSLDQGLQFLIQYYNGEERAKGNILERFSAQQFPDLHSELNLSSLELGDSALYFCASSLLPEPADTQYFGPGTRLTVL.

V gene TRBV12-3 or TRBV12-4 combines with J gene TRBJ1-5; D is perhaps TRBD1 (6 bases). The CDR3 is 15 amino acids. V lost 3 bases, J lost 3 bases, and 12 bases lay in between. The DNA of the CDR3 is TGTGCCAGCAGTTTTTCCGGGGGCATCAATCAGCCCCAGCATTTT. It encodes CASSFSGGINQPQHF.

This clonotype showed up many times. Here the CDR3 reads CASSLGLLRTGTYNEQFF. CDR3 DNA sequence: TGCGCCAGCAGCTTGGGCTTACTCAGGACAGGGACCTACAATGAGCAGTTCTTC. The chain uses TRBV5-1 and TRBJ2-1, with 8 bases aligning to TRBD1. Germline V lookup: CDR1 SGHRS, CDR2 YFSETQ. This CDR3 has 18 residues. V lost 0 bases, J lost 2 bases, and 10 bases stayed unmatched.

In this sample, this clonotype turned up many times. This rearrangement joins TRBV7-6 to TRBJ2-7; D perhaps matches TRBD2 (6 bases). Germline V gene lookup returns CDR1 SGHVS and CDR2 FNYEAQ. The CDR3 spans 15 residues. V lost 1 base and J 6 bases, leaving 16 bases between the germline ends. CDR3 DNA sequence: TGTGCCAGCAGCTTAGATTTGGGTCTCGGGGGCGAGCAGTACTTC. Its protein is CASSLDLGLGGEQYF.

The chain links TRBV12-3 or TRBV12-4 to TRBJ2-1, with 7 bases matching TRBD2. With 9 bases clipped from V and 10 bases from J, the junction kept 27 bases outside the gene matches. The CDR3 extends over 18 amino acids. The CDR3 region has the DNA TGTGCCAGTACAGTGTCCATCGGGGCGGGGGTATTGGCAATCGAGCAGTTCTTC. Translating it yields CASTVSIGAGVLAIEQFF.

This clonotype was seen repeatedly, ten times or more. The V gene is TRBV10-2, the J gene TRBJ2-2; D tentatively fits TRBD1 or TRBD2 (6 bases each). This CDR3 spans 14 amino acids. Per germline, CDR1 WSHSY and CDR2 SAAADI. The CDR3 region has the DNA TGCACATCCCGTAGGGGGGCGGACACCGGGGAGCTGTTTTTT. Translating it yields CTSRRGADTGELFF.

This clonotype was detected ten times or more. V gene TRBV2 combines with J gene TRBJ2-6; no definite D call. Trimming stripped 3 bases from V and 1 base from J, with 4 bases between. Germline lookup yields CDR1 SNHLY and CDR2 FYNNEI. The CDR3 extends over 14 amino acids. CDR3 coding DNA: TGTGCCAGCAGTGAGGCTTCTGGGGCCAACGTCCTGACTTTC. Protein sequence: CASSEASGANVLTF.

The rearrangement joins TRBV7-9 to TRBJ1-2, with D tentatively TRBD1 (5 bases). Germline lookup yields CDR1 SEHNR and CDR2 FQNEAQ (reference sequence). V lost 5 bases to trimming and J lost 6 bases, with 22 bases between them. CDR3 length equals 16 residues. The CDR3 nucleotides are TGTGCCAGCAGCCTCGGAGGGACCGTTGAGGGTGATGGCTACACCTTC. It yields the protein CASSLGGTVEGDGYTF.

This clonotype has more than one count but fewer than ten. The V call is TRBV3-1, the J call TRBJ2-6, with D perhaps TRBD2 (6 bases). The CDR3 totals 17 residues. Trimming removed 1 base at V and 0 bases at J, with 10 bases between. CDR1 and CDR2 (germline): LGHDT, YNNKEL (reference sequence). CDR3 protein: CASSQGLAYSGANVLTF. DNA of the CDR3: TGTGCCAGCAGCCAAGGGCTAGCGTACTCTGGGGCCAACGTCCTGACTTTC.

This clonotype was found many times. The V gene is TRBV5-6, the J gene TRBJ2-3; 8 bases are shared with TRBD2. In germline, CDR1 is SGHDT, CDR2 YYEEEE. The CDR3 sequence is 14 residues long. The J segment lost 4 bases and the V segment lost 2 bases, leaving 3 bases of the junction unmatched. This CDR3 reads CASSFTSGSDTQYF. The CDR3 bases are TGTGCCAGCAGCTTCACTAGCGGATCAGATACGCAGTATTTT.

This clonotype was seen more than once but under ten times. V is TRBV5-1 and J is TRBJ2-1; D is ambiguous. Trimming pared 0 bases from V and 6 bases from J, leaving 13 bases between. CDR3 size: 15 residues. Germline V CDR1 and CDR2: SGHRS, YFSETQ. The CDR3 DNA sequence: TGCGCCAGCAGCTTGGAAGAAGGGTTTTTCAATGAGCAGTTCTTC. Its protein is CASSLEEGFFNEQFF.

This clonotype appeared many times. The gene calls are TRBV29-1 and TRBJ1-4, with unresolved D. Germline CDR1 reads SQVTM; CDR2 reads ANQGSEA. The CDR3 runs to 13 residues. V lost 4 bases to trimming and J lost 5 bases, with 11 bases between them. In DNA form, the CDR3 reads TGCAGCGTTGTTAACCCTGGGAATGAAAAACTGTTTTTT. Its translation: CSVVNPGNEKLFF.

This clonotype occurred a few times. The chain combines TRBV20-1 with TRBJ1-2; 8 nucleotides agree with TRBD1. This CDR3 is 16 amino acids long. Germline V gene sequence: CDR1 DFQATT, CDR2 SNEGSKA (reference sequence). The V segment lost 3 bases and the J segment 4 bases; nucleotides outside the gene matches: 13. The CDR3 region is CSARSDDAGGFYGYTF. CDR3 sequence (DNA): TGCAGTGCTAGGTCTGATGACGCAGGGGGCTTCTATGGCTACACCTTC.

This clonotype has at least ten counts. The chain joins TRBV12-3 or TRBV12-4 to TRBJ1-5; TRBD1 matches 8 bases. V lost 5 bases to trimming and J lost 1 base; unmatched junction nucleotides: 10. This CDR3 region has 17 residues. CDR3 DNA: TGTGCCAGCAGTCCCCACGCAGGGGGCGTAAGCAATCAGCCCCAGCATTTT. Translation: CASSPHAGGVSNQPQHF.